This T cell receptor (beta chain) was sequenced during a study of T cell responses to AZD1222 COVID-19 vaccine. TCRdb's table, derived via immunoSEQ multiplex PCR, lists solely in-frame clones and lacks some. The table shows 80,000 to 90,000 clones, with approximately 90% occurring only once. Notes on the study in general: Close to half of all spike-specific TCRs reportedly target regions of the variants that are unmutated. There were mostly white British donors and more females than males, and clonal diversity was possibly underestimated. Recipients of AZD1222 seropositive at baseline numbered only 5 or 6. Spike-specific TCR breadth and depth went up after people got two AZD1222 doses.

There are 16 residues in the CDR3. V lost 0 bases, J lost 0 bases, and 9 bases lay in between. The germline V gene has CDR1 SEHNR and CDR2 FQNEAQ (reference sequence). On this clone: No antigen is known for it.

This sequence was found in an adult who received the AZD1222 COVID-19 vaccine. This chain uses TRBV7-9 with TRBJ1-3, with D possibly being TRBD1 (5 bases). Material: peripheral blood, obtained 28 days after the second AZD1222 dose. In DNA, the CDR3 is TGTGCCAGCAGCTTAGCGGGGACGGGCTCTGGAAACACCATATATTTT. Translation: CASSLAGTGSGNTIYF.